This is a list of T cell receptor beta chains from one sample in a study of persistence of HIV-infected CD4 T cells. The table came from immunoSEQ multiplex PCR; TCRdb's copy has only in-frame clones and leaves some out. There are about 50,000 clones in the sample; around 75% occur only once, and 2.5% to 3% lies in the top ten. These receptors have no known antigen. Specimen: CD4+ T cells sorted from PBMCs after approximately 18-hour stimulation, collected from a patient who received antiretroviral therapy. These receptor sequences come from an adult man with HIV who was CMV-seropositive. Each CDR3 is given with its conserved first and last residue. D genes are given only for firm matches. Some rows have no size entry. The others give once, few or many, or a class for an expanded clone.

CDR3 length: 17
V gene: TRBV7-2
J gene: TRBJ1-5
D gene: -
clone size: -
CDR3 DNA: TGTGCCAGCAGCCCCCATGGGGGGATGGGGAATAATCAGCCCCAGCATTTT
CDR3 protein: CASSPHGGMGNNQPQHF

CDR3 length: 16
V gene: TRBV11-3
J gene: TRBJ2-3
D gene: TRBD2
clone size: -
CDR3 DNA: TGTGCCAGCAGCTTAGCGACTAGCGGGAGCACAGATACGCAGTATTTT
CDR3 protein: CASSLATSGSTDTQYF

CDR3 length: 14
V gene: TRBV7-2
J gene: TRBJ2-7
D gene: -
clone size: -
CDR3 DNA: TGTGCCAGCAGCTTAGACAGAGCCTCCTACGAGCAGTACTTC
CDR3 protein: CASSLDRASYEQYF

CDR3 length: 15
V gene: TRBV5-1
J gene: TRBJ2-7
D gene: TRBD2
clone size: -
CDR3 DNA: TGCGCCAGCAGCTTCGGGACTAGCGGGACCTACGAGCAGTACTTC
CDR3 protein: CASSFGTSGTYEQYF

CDR3 length: 13
V gene: TRBV7-2
J gene: TRBJ2-7
D gene: TRBD1
clone size: -
CDR3 DNA: TGTGCCAGCAGCTTCCGGGACAGGGGCGAGCAGTACTTC
CDR3 protein: CASSFRDRGEQYF

CDR3 length: 15
V gene: TRBV24-1
J gene: TRBJ2-2
D gene: -
clone size: -
CDR3 DNA: TGTGCCACCAGTGATGCGGGACAGAACACCGGGGAGCTGTTTTTT
CDR3 protein: CATSDAGQNTGELFF

CDR3 length: 16
V gene: TRBV5-4
J gene: TRBJ2-3
D gene: -
clone size: -
CDR3 DNA: TGTGCCAGCAGCCCCCGGGACCGTGCTAGCACAGATACGCAGTATTTT
CDR3 protein: CASSPRDRASTDTQYF

CDR3 length: 12
V gene: TRBV27
J gene: TRBJ2-7
D gene: TRBD2
clone size: once
CDR3 DNA: TGTGCCAGCAGTGGACTAGGGCGGGAGCAGTACTTC
CDR3 protein: CASSGLGREQYF

CDR3 length: 14
V gene: TRBV28
J gene: TRBJ1-5
D gene: -
clone size: -
CDR3 DNA: TGTGCCAGCAGTTTATTGTCGGGATTTCAGCCCCAGCATTTT
CDR3 protein: CASSLLSGFQPQHF

CDR3 length: 11
V gene: TRBV10-3
J gene: TRBJ1-5
D gene: -
clone size: -
CDR3 DNA: TGTGCCATCGGTCATGATCAGCCCCAGCATTTT
CDR3 protein: CAIGHDQPQHF

CDR3 length: 16
V gene: TRBV27
J gene: TRBJ1-6
D gene: TRBD1
clone size: -
CDR3 DNA: TGTGCCAGCAGTTTATCCCGGGGACAGAATAATTCACCCCTCCACTTT
CDR3 protein: CASSLSRGQNNSPLHF

CDR3 length: 11
V gene: TRBV20-1
J gene: TRBJ1-1
D gene: -
clone size: -
CDR3 DNA: TGCAGTGCCTGGGTTAACACTGAAGCTTTCTTT
CDR3 protein: CSAWVNTEAFF

CDR3 length: 14
V gene: TRBV10-2
J gene: TRBJ1-1
D gene: -
clone size: -
CDR3 DNA: TGCGCCAGCAGCTTGGGAGATATGAGGACTGAAGCTTTCTTT
CDR3 protein: CASSLGDMRTEAFF

CDR3 length: 13
V gene: TRBV6-2/TRBV6-3
J gene: TRBJ1-1
D gene: -
clone size: -
CDR3 DNA: TGTGCCAGCAGTTACTCGGGAGTGACTGAAGCTTTCTTT
CDR3 protein: CASSYSGVTEAFF

CDR3 length: 15
V gene: TRBV6-1
J gene: TRBJ1-3
D gene: -
clone size: once
CDR3 DNA: TGTGCCAGCAGTGAAAACTGGGGCTCTGGAAACACCATATATTTT
CDR3 protein: CASSENWGSGNTIYF

CDR3 length: 17
V gene: TRBV2
J gene: TRBJ1-6
D gene: -
clone size: few
CDR3 DNA: TGTGCCAGCAGTGAAAAGGGGTTAATCGGGGCGAATTCACCCCTCCACTTT
CDR3 protein: CASSEKGLIGANSPLHF

CDR3 length: 14
V gene: TRBV7-2
J gene: TRBJ2-5
D gene: -
clone size: -
CDR3 DNA: TGTGCCAGCAGCCCCTATACAGGGTTAGAGACCCAGTACTTC
CDR3 protein: CASSPYTGLETQYF

CDR3 length: 12
V gene: TRBV6-5
J gene: TRBJ1-2
D gene: -
clone size: -
CDR3 DNA: TGTGCCAGCAGATTGAGGAACTATGGCTACACCTTC
CDR3 protein: CASRLRNYGYTF

CDR3 length: 16
V gene: TRBV29-1
J gene: TRBJ2-7
D gene: TRBD1
clone size: -
CDR3 DNA: TGCAGCGTTGGGGGTAAGATGGGACAGGTGATCTACGAGCAGTACTTC
CDR3 protein: CSVGGKMGQVIYEQYF

CDR3 length: 16
V gene: TRBV5-4
J gene: TRBJ1-6
D gene: -
clone size: -
CDR3 DNA: TGTGCCAGCAGCTCAGTGCAGGGTTTGGATAATTCACCCCTCCACTTT
CDR3 protein: CASSSVQGLDNSPLHF

CDR3 length: 14
V gene: TRBV7-9
J gene: TRBJ2-7
D gene: -
clone size: -
CDR3 DNA: TGTGCCAGCAGCGCCCTTTCGGGGGTCTACGAGCAGTACTTC
CDR3 protein: CASSALSGVYEQYF

CDR3 length: 14
V gene: TRBV9
J gene: TRBJ2-7
D gene: TRBD2
clone size: -
CDR3 DNA: TGTGCCAGCAGCGTAGCTAGCGGTTTCTACGAGCAGTACTTC
CDR3 protein: CASSVASGFYEQYF

CDR3 length: 14
V gene: TRBV3-1/TRBV3-2
J gene: TRBJ2-5
D gene: -
clone size: -
CDR3 DNA: TGTGCCAGCGGCTCCAGGACCCAGGTAGAGACCCAGTACTTC
CDR3 protein: CASGSRTQVETQYF

CDR3 length: 13
V gene: TRBV7-9
J gene: TRBJ1-2
D gene: -
clone size: -
CDR3 DNA: TGTGCCAGCAGCCCCCGACAGAACTATGGCTACACCTTC
CDR3 protein: CASSPRQNYGYTF

CDR3 length: 15
V gene: TRBV6-5
J gene: TRBJ2-7
D gene: -
clone size: -
CDR3 DNA: TGTGCCAGCAGTTACTCACTGGGGAGGGGGAGCGAGCAGTACTTC
CDR3 protein: CASSYSLGRGSEQYF

CDR3 length: 16
V gene: TRBV30
J gene: TRBJ2-1
D gene: -
clone size: -
CDR3 DNA: TGTGCCTGGAGTGTACTGATGGAAACTTTTAACAATGAGCAGTTCTTC
CDR3 protein: CAWSVLMETFNNEQFF

CDR3 length: 14
V gene: TRBV7-9
J gene: TRBJ2-1
D gene: -
clone size: -
CDR3 DNA: TGTGCCAGCAATTCGGGACTTGGATACAATGAGCAGTTCTTC
CDR3 protein: CASNSGLGYNEQFF

CDR3 length: 13
V gene: TRBV9
J gene: TRBJ1-1
D gene: TRBD1
clone size: -
CDR3 DNA: TGTGCCAGCAGCGCCTTACAAGGGGGCGTAGCTTTCTTT
CDR3 protein: CASSALQGGVAFF

CDR3 length: 18
V gene: TRBV7-6
J gene: TRBJ1-3
D gene: -
clone size: -
CDR3 DNA: TGTGCCAGCAGCTTAAGACCCCTCCAGGCCCTCTCTGGAAACACCATATATTTT
CDR3 protein: CASSLRPLQALSGNTIYF

CDR3 length: 13
V gene: TRBV12-3/TRBV12-4
J gene: TRBJ2-7
D gene: -
clone size: few
CDR3 DNA: TGTGCCAGCAGCTTCGACCGCTCCTACGAGCAGTACTTC
CDR3 protein: CASSFDRSYEQYF

CDR3 length: 16
V gene: TRBV30
J gene: TRBJ1-5
D gene: -
clone size: few
CDR3 DNA: TGTGCCTGGAGTGTACGCAGGGGCGCGGGCAATCAGCCCCAGCATTTT
CDR3 protein: CAWSVRRGAGNQPQHF

CDR3 length: 13
V gene: TRBV30
J gene: TRBJ1-5
D gene: -
clone size: -
CDR3 DNA: TGTGCCTGGAGTGCGATAGACAGCCAGCCCCAGCATTTT
CDR3 protein: CAWSAIDSQPQHF